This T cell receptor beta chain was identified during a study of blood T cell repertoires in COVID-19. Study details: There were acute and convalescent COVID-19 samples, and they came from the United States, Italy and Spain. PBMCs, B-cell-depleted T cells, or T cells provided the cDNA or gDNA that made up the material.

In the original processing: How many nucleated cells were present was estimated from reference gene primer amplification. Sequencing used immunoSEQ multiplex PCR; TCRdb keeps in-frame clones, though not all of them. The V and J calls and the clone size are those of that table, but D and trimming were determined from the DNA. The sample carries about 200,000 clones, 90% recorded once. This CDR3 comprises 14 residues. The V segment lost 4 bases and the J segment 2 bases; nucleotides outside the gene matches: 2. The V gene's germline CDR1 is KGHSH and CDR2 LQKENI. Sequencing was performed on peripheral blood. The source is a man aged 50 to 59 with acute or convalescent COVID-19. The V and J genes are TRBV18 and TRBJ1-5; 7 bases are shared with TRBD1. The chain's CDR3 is CASSRQGGNQPQHF. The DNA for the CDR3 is TGTGCCAGCTCACGCCAGGGGGGCAATCAGCCCCAGCATTTT.